Below, 30 T cell receptor beta chains from the same sample are listed, as sequenced in a study of control samples from healthy donors and cancer patients. Profiled with immunoSEQ multiplex PCR; TCRdb holds only in-frame clones, not every one. Here the sample spans about 89,000 clones, more than 70% being singletons. The sample was blood. All receptors come from a woman between 40 and 50 years old in good health.

The chain has TRBV29-1 and TRBJ2-7; 11 positions match TRBD2. CDR3 length equals 17 residues. The germline gives CDR1 SQVTM, CDR2 ANQGSEA. Losses at the gene ends were 1 base for V and 6 bases for J; bases not matched to a gene: 14. The CDR3 reads CSVEARPTSGTLLEQYF. The CDR3 DNA reads as TGCAGCGTTGAAGCCCGACCGACTAGCGGGACGCTCCTCGAGCAGTACTTC.

The chain links TRBV30 to TRBJ1-2, with no clear D. CDR1 is GTSNPN and CDR2 is SVGIG in the germline V gene (reference sequence). Trimming pared 4 bases from V and 3 bases from J, leaving 21 bases between. The CDR3 spans 16 residues. The CDR3 loop is CAWTRLNRRPDYGYTF. The CDR3 nucleotides are TGTGCCTGGACCAGACTTAATCGACGACCGGACTATGGCTACACCTTC.

This clone has only one observation. The chain recombines TRBV7-2 with TRBJ1-4; D is ambiguous. The CDR3 is 16 residues long. V shed 4 bases and J shed 4 bases, with 16 bases lying between them. Germline V lookup: CDR1 SGHTA, CDR2 FQGNSA. The chain's CDR3 is CASSSRTRNFNEKLFF. CDR3 in DNA: TGTGCCAGCAGCTCTCGCACTAGGAACTTTAATGAAAAACTGTTTTTT.

The chain links TRBV18 to TRBJ2-7; perhaps TRBD1 as D (6 bases). CDR1 and CDR2 from the germline V gene are KGHSH and LQKENI. V lost 5 bases, J lost 3 bases, and 11 bases lay in between. CDR3 length: 13 amino acids. Here the CDR3 reads CASSMQGIYEQYF. Written as DNA, the CDR3 is TGTGCCAGCTCAATGCAGGGGATCTACGAGCAGTACTTC.

The chain uses TRBV6-6 and TRBJ2-2, with 7 bases aligning to TRBD1. Unmatched junction bases numbered 4, after V lost 6 bases and J lost 6 bases. The germline CDR1 and CDR2 sequences are MNHNY and SVGAGI (reference sequence). The CDR3 runs to 13 residues. CDR3 DNA sequence: TGTGCCAGCAGCCTCGGACAGGCCGGGGAGCTGTTTTTT. This codes for CASSLGQAGELFF.

The rearrangement links TRBV10-1 to TRBJ2-5; D ambiguous. Germline V gene lookup returns CDR1 WNHNN and CDR2 SYGVQD (reference sequence). V was shortened by 2 bases and J by 0 bases, with 1 base between the two germline ends. The CDR3 covers 12 residues. Written as DNA, the CDR3 is TGCGCCAGCAGTGAGAACCAAGAGACCCAGTACTTC. Translating it yields CASSENQETQYF.

V usage is TRBV7-8 and J usage is TRBJ1-1; the match to TRBD1 covers 8 bases. The germline V gene has CDR1 SGHVS and CDR2 FQNEAQ. CDR3 size: 14 residues. Losses at the gene ends were 0 bases for V and 5 bases for J; bases not matched to a gene: 2. In nucleotides, the CDR3 is TGTGCCAGCAGCTTAGCACAGGGGGGAACTGAAGCTTTCTTT. It is translated as CASSLAQGGTEAFF.

In this sample, this clone turned up once. Other DNA sequences from this sample encode an identical CDR3 as well. The chain links TRBV14 to TRBJ2-7; D tentatively reads TRBD1 or TRBD2 (5 bases each). There are 16 residues in the CDR3. Germline-derived CDR1 and CDR2 are SGHDN and FVKESK. Trimming pared 4 bases from V and 5 bases from J, leaving 21 bases between. CDR3: CASSPLYSRDLNEQYF. The CDR3 DNA sequence: TGTGCCAGCAGCCCGTTATATTCCAGGGACCTTAACGAGCAGTACTTC.

The V call is TRBV6-5, the J call TRBJ2-7, with D perhaps matching TRBD1 (7 bases). V lost 0 bases, J lost 2 bases, and 14 bases lay in between. Looked up from germline, CDR1 is MNHEY and CDR2 is SVGAGI. The length of the CDR3 is 16 residues. The CDR3 DNA sequence: TGTGCCAGCAGTTACTCGCCCCGGGGGACAGCCTACGAGCAGTACTTC. The encoded protein is CASSYSPRGTAYEQYF.

The chain has TRBV30 and TRBJ1-6, with D perhaps TRBD1 (6 bases). Trimming left V 3 bases short and J 9 bases short, with 12 bases between. The CDR3 spans 13 residues. Germline V gene data show CDR1 as GTSNPN and CDR2 as SVGIG (reference sequence). CDR3 residues: CAWRQGIFSPLHF. In DNA form, the CDR3 reads TGTGCCTGGAGACAGGGAATTTTTTCACCCCTCCACTTT.

The chain couples TRBV4-3 to TRBJ1-6; D is uncertain. CDR3 size: 16 residues. Trimming left V 2 bases short and J 8 bases short, with 16 bases between. Germline CDR1 and CDR2: LGHNA and YSLEER. The CDR3 spells CASSQTLTLLDSPLHF. The CDR3 DNA is TGCGCCAGCAGCCAAACCCTGACCCTACTCGATTCACCCCTCCACTTT.

The V call is TRBV10-3, the J call TRBJ2-1; 9 bases are shared with TRBD2. The CDR3 runs 15 residues. The germline V gene has CDR1 ENHRY and CDR2 SYGVKD. Trimming at V came to 0 bases and at J to 7 bases, leaving 4 bases not matched to a gene. CDR3 DNA: TGTGCCATCAGTGAGTCGGCGGGGGGGTCAAATGAGCAGTTCTTC. This translates into CAISESAGGSNEQFF.

The chain links TRBV10-3 to TRBJ2-7; the D gene is possibly TRBD2 (5 bases). The V end was cut by 10 bases, the J end by 4 bases, with 17 bases between. Looked up from germline, CDR1 is ENHRY and CDR2 is SYGVKD. The CDR3 runs 13 residues. The CDR3, as DNA: TGTGCCACCCGGCCAGAGGGAACTTACGAGCAGTACTTC. Translation gives CATRPEGTYEQYF.

The V call is TRBV2, the J call TRBJ2-4; perhaps TRBD1 as D (6 bases). Trimming cost V 6 bases and J 1 base, with 13 bases left between them. Germline V CDR1 and CDR2: SNHLY, FYNNEI. CDR3 length: 15 amino acids. The CDR3: CASRINREAKNIQYF. The CDR3 DNA sequence: TGTGCCAGCAGGATTAACAGGGAGGCCAAAAACATTCAGTACTTC.

The chain combines TRBV12-3 or TRBV12-4 with TRBJ1-2; perhaps TRBD1 as D (6 bases). V was cut by 7 bases and J by 8 bases, with 17 bases left in between. This CDR3 has 13 amino acids. CDR3 nucleotide sequence: TGTGCCAGCACTTACCGGGGGGCGCGGGGCTACACCTTC. Translating gives CASTYRGARGYTF.

V is TRBV14 and J is TRBJ2-2; D unresolved. The V end was cut by 1 base, the J end by 7 bases, with 13 bases between. The CDR3 totals 15 residues. Per the germline V gene, CDR1 is SGHDN and CDR2 is FVKESK. The CDR3, as DNA: TGTGCCAGCAGCCAAGCGGGCAACTATGGCGGGGAGCTGTTTTTT. This encodes CASSQAGNYGGELFF.

The chain is built from TRBV18 and TRBJ2-2; the D gene is possibly TRBD1 (6 bases). Germline V gene sequence: CDR1 KGHSH, CDR2 LQKENI. The ends were cut back, 8 bases at V and 11 bases at J, with 12 bases in the middle. There are 11 residues in the CDR3. The CDR3 DNA reads TGTGCCAGCGCCGACAGGCTAGAGCTGTTTTTT. Amino acids: CASADRLELFF.

The V and J genes are TRBV24-1 and TRBJ2-2; no reliable D call. The length of the CDR3 is 14 residues. In germline, CDR1 is KGHDR, CDR2 SFDVKD. Trimming stripped 3 bases from V and 4 bases from J, with 8 bases between. As DNA, the CDR3 is TGTGCCACCAGTGATGTCAGCATCACCGGGGAGCTGTTTTTT. Its translation is CATSDVSITGELFF.

The V gene is TRBV15, the J gene TRBJ1-1; 8 bases fit TRBD1. Per the germline V gene, CDR1 is LNHNV and CDR2 is YYDKDF (reference sequence). CDR3 size: 16 residues. The V and J ends lost 3 bases and 3 bases, in that order; junction bases with no gene match: 9. CDR3 DNA: TGTGCCACCAGCAGGCGGACAGGGAGTCTAGACACTGAAGCTTTCTTT. Translation gives CATSRRTGSLDTEAFF.

The chain links TRBV9 to TRBJ2-7, with TRBD1 as a possible D gene (6 bases). Germline-derived CDR1 and CDR2 are SGDLS and YYNGEE. The CDR3 loop spans 15 amino acids. Between the trimmed V and J ends, which lost 3 bases and 7 bases, there was a span of 20 bases. The CDR3 DNA reads as TGTGCCAGCAGCGAGTCCGGGACACCATCGGGGGAGCAGTACTTC. Translation gives CASSESGTPSGEQYF.

The V and J genes are TRBV10-3 and TRBJ1-1, with D hard to call. V lost 0 bases and J lost 7, with 6 bases in between. The V gene's germline CDR1 is ENHRY and CDR2 SYGVKD. CDR3 size: 12 residues. The CDR3 region is CAISESGSEAFF. In DNA, the CDR3 is TGTGCCATCAGTGAGTCGGGAAGTGAAGCTTTCTTT.

The chain couples TRBV4-3 to TRBJ2-3; possibly TRBD1 for D (5 bases). Germline assignment: CDR1 LGHNA and CDR2 YSLEER. CDR3 length: 16 residues. V was cut by 1 base and J by 4 bases, with 15 bases left in between. For the CDR3, the DNA is TGCGCCAGCAGCCAAGCCCCTGGGGCCGGAGCAGATACGCAGTATTTT. It yields the protein CASSQAPGAGADTQYF.

This rearrangement joins TRBV7-9 to TRBJ2-2; D not certain. With 8 bases removed from V and 1 base from J, the gap between germline ends came to 5 bases. Germline CDR1 is SEHNR and CDR2 is FQNEAQ (reference sequence). The CDR3 totals 12 residues. For the CDR3, the DNA is TGTGCCAGCGGGCTGAACACCGGGGAGCTGTTTTTT. This codes for CASGLNTGELFF.

This clone was counted a single time. The rearrangement joins TRBV5-8 to TRBJ2-1; 9 nucleotides agree with TRBD1. The length of the CDR3 is 15 residues. V shed 7 bases and J 1 base; nucleotides not matched to a gene: 6. Germline CDR1 SGHTS, CDR2 YDEGEE. The CDR3: CASGIGQGSYNEQFF. The CDR3 coding sequence is TGTGCCAGCGGCATTGGACAGGGGTCCTACAATGAGCAGTTCTTC. Drawing the rest from reference TRBV5-8 and TRBJ2-1, the complete variable domain is EAGVTQSPTHLIKTRGQQATLRCSPISGHTSVYWYQQALGLGLQFLLWYDEGEERNRGNFPPRFSGRQFPNYSSELNVNALELEDSALYLCASGIGQGSYNEQFFGPGTRLTVL.

The chain couples TRBV7-2 to TRBJ2-6, with D hard to call. The CDR3 runs to 16 residues. The V end lost 5 bases, the J end lost 0 bases, and 11 bases lay between the germline ends. CDR1 is SGHTA and CDR2 is FQGNSA in the germline V gene. CDR3 loop: CASSRRPSSGANVLTF. The CDR3 DNA reads as TGTGCCAGCAGCCGCAGACCGAGCTCTGGGGCCAACGTCCTGACTTTC.

The chain joins TRBV3-1 (or the pseudogene TRBV3-2) to TRBJ2-4; D is unclear. This CDR3 spans 14 amino acids. V lost 5 bases and J lost 5, with 13 bases in between. Looked up from germline, CDR1 is LGHDT and CDR2 is YNNKEL (reference sequence). CDR3 amino acids: CASSSWANENIQYF. CDR3 DNA sequence: TGTGCCAGCAGCTCCTGGGCTAATGAAAACATTCAGTACTTC.

V gene TRBV15 combines with J gene TRBJ1-5; tentatively, D is TRBD1 (5 bases). V was pared by 1 base and J by 9 bases, with 19 bases between. The CDR3 contains 16 residues. Per the germline V gene, CDR1 is LNHNV and CDR2 is YYDKDF (reference sequence). CDR3 region: CATSRVPVWDSMPQHF. DNA for the CDR3: TGTGCCACCAGCAGAGTTCCCGTGTGGGACTCAATGCCCCAGCATTTT.

The chain carries TRBV5-4 and TRBJ2-2, with 9 bases matching TRBD1. Germline CDR1 SGHNT, CDR2 YYREEE (reference sequence). This CDR3 is 16 amino acids long. The ends lost 0 bases at V and 5 bases at J; junction bases unmatched: 5. The CDR3 DNA follows: TGTGCCAGCAGCTTGGGGGCCGGACAGGGGACCGGGGAGCTGTTTTTT. Amino acids: CASSLGAGQGTGELFF.

The chain couples TRBV3-1 (or the pseudogene TRBV3-2) to TRBJ1-2; weak D call: TRBD1 (6 bases). The CDR3 sequence is 13 residues long. CDR1 LGHDT and CDR2 YNNKEL come from the germline V gene (reference sequence). The V gene lost 0 bases and the J gene lost 4 bases, with 6 bases spanning the gap. CDR3 in DNA: TGTGCCAGCAGCCAAGAAGGGGGCTATGGCTACACCTTC. Translating it yields CASSQEGGYGYTF.

CDR3 amino acids: CASSRGQANRNTIYF. CDR3 DNA sequence: TGCGCCAGCAGTAGGGGACAGGCGAACCGAAACACCATATATTTT. The rearrangement joins TRBV5-1 to TRBJ1-3, with 8 bases matching TRBD1. The CDR3 covers 15 residues. The ends lost 5 bases at V and 5 bases at J; junction bases unmatched: 9. In germline, CDR1 is SGHRS, CDR2 YFSETQ.